These 21 T cell receptor beta chains originate from one sample sequenced in a study of T cells in Graves' hyperthyroidism and ophthalmopathy. What was amplified from RNA transcripts were TCR beta CDR3 regions. HTBI primers drove first-round RT-PCR of the TCR CDR3. TCRdb processed the multiplex PCR reads anew with MiXCR; each CDR3 protein has one entry. The sample carries roughly 290,000 distinct CDR3 sequences, approximately 15% recorded once. The sample comprised blood. The receptors shown here come from a woman aged 35 to 49 with Graves' hyperthyroidism.

This clonotype was recorded at least ten times. This chain links TRBV20-1 with TRBJ1-1, with 7 bases fitting TRBD1. The junction had 6 bases not matched to a gene; V was cut back by 7 bases and J by 1 base. CDR1 DFQATT and CDR2 SNEGSKA come from the germline V gene (reference sequence). The CDR3 consists of 13 residues. The CDR3, as DNA: TGCAGTGTCGACAGGGCTGGGAACACTGAAGCTTTCTTT. Its translation: CSVDRAGNTEAFF.

This clonotype was recorded once. A read error is possible here, since a much larger clone lies one base away. No conserved phenylalanine or tryptophan is present at the end of the CDR3, so a read error is the likely explanation. V gene TRBV6-5 combines with J gene TRBJ2-5; 7 bases match TRBD2. J gave up 6 bases and V 0 bases, and 7 bases lay outside the gene matches. This CDR3 is built from 15 residues. CDR1 MNHEY and CDR2 SVGAGI come from the germline V gene. CDR3 coding DNA: TGTGCCAGCAGTTACTCCGACTGGGAGGGAAAGACCCAGTACCTC. It yields the protein CASSYSDWEGKTQYL.

This clonotype was seen many times. V and J are TRBV12-3 or TRBV12-4 and TRBJ2-5, with unresolved D. Trimming cost V 7 bases and J 5 bases, with 8 bases left between them. The CDR3 is 11 amino acids. CDR3 in amino acids: CASTPGETQYF. CDR3 nucleotide sequence: TGTGCCAGCACCCCCGGCGAGACCCAGTACTTC.

This clonotype showed up many times. J is TRBJ1-5 and V is TRBV6-1, with a tentative D call TRBD1 (5 bases). V was shortened by 5 bases and J by 1 base, with 15 bases between the two germline ends. In germline, CDR1 is MNHNS, CDR2 SASEGT. The CDR3 length is 16 residues. The CDR3 DNA follows: TGTGCCAGCAGTCCCCGCCGAGCAGGGAGCAATCAGCCCCAGCATTTT. This codes for CASSPRRAGSNQPQHF.

This clonotype has just a few counts. This sequence joins TRBV7-9 and TRBJ2-7, with 10 bases fitting TRBD1. CDR3 length: 15 residues. Germline-derived CDR1 and CDR2 are SEHNR and FQNEAQ (reference sequence). With V trimmed by 6 bases and J by 5 bases, 10 bases remained unmatched. For the CDR3, the DNA is TGTGCCAGCAGTTATTCCGGGACAGGGGTCAACGAGCAGTACTTC. This codes for CASSYSGTGVNEQYF.

This clonotype was counted at least ten times. The J gene is TRBJ1-5, the V gene TRBV7-2; D gene uncertain. CDR1 is SGHTA, CDR2 FQGNSA, per germline. Trimming removed 3 bases from V and 4 bases from J, with 13 bases in between. CDR3 size: 15 residues. The CDR3 DNA reads as TGTGCCAGCAGCTTTACCGGAATATCGAATCAGCCCCAGCATTTT. It is translated as CASSFTGISNQPQHF.

The chain carries TRBV20-1 and TRBJ1-3, with D possibly TRBD1 on 5 matching bases. The V end lost 0 bases, the J end lost 1 base, and 10 bases lay between the germline ends. The CDR3 sequence is 15 residues long. Per the germline V gene, CDR1 is DFQATT and CDR2 is SNEGSKA (reference sequence). CDR3 region: CSARDRGGSGNTIYF. The CDR3 DNA reads as TGCAGTGCTAGAGATCGGGGGGGGTCTGGAAACACCATATATTTT.

This clonotype was observed many times. The V and J genes are TRBV2 and TRBJ2-5; 14 positions match TRBD2. With 7 bases clipped from V and 4 bases from J, the junction kept 5 bases outside the gene matches. The length of the CDR3 is 15 residues. CDR1 is SNHLY and CDR2 is FYNNEI in the germline V gene. The CDR3 spells CASKGLAGAVETQYF. The CDR3 DNA reads as TGTGCCAGCAAGGGACTAGCGGGAGCGGTAGAGACCCAGTACTTC. The whole variable domain, remainder taken from reference TRBV2 and TRBJ2-5, is EPEVTQTPSHQVTQMGQEVILRCVPISNHLYFYWYRQILGQKVEFLVSFYNNEISEKSEIFDDQFSVERPDGSNFTLKIRSTKLEDSAMYFCASKGLAGAVETQYFGPGTRLLVL.

This clonotype was recorded at least ten times. The chain employs TRBV19 and TRBJ2-1, with 7 bases that match TRBD2. The CDR3 sequence is 14 residues long. V gave up 6 bases and J gave up 2 bases; unmatched junction bases: 4. Germline assignment: CDR1 LNHDA and CDR2 SQIVND (reference sequence). CDR3 DNA sequence: TGTGCCAGTAGGCCGGGGGGTACCTACAATGAGCAGTTCTTC. As protein: CASRPGGTYNEQFF.

This clonotype was observed at least ten times. V and J are TRBV20-1 and TRBJ1-1, with a possible D match to TRBD1 (6 bases). The germline V gene has CDR1 DFQATT and CDR2 SNEGSKA (reference sequence). With 1 base removed from V and 0 bases from J, the gap between germline ends came to 15 bases. This CDR3 contains 16 residues. This CDR3 is CSARALRGTMNTEAFF. The CDR3 nucleotides are TGCAGTGCTAGAGCACTCAGGGGCACGATGAACACTGAAGCTTTCTTT.

This chain links TRBV5-1 with TRBJ1-2; possibly TRBD1 for D (6 bases). CDR3 length: 13 residues. Per germline, CDR1 SGHRS and CDR2 YFSETQ. Trimming stripped 7 bases from V and 6 bases from J, with 16 bases between. This chain's CDR3 is CASSVGGGDGYTF. For the CDR3, the DNA is TGCGCCAGCTCGGTGGGGGGGGGCGATGGCTACACCTTC.

This clonotype was found many times. The rearrangement links TRBV30 to TRBJ1-2; maybe TRBD1 (6 bases). The germline CDR1 and CDR2 sequences are GTSNPN and SVGIG (reference sequence). The V and J ends lost 4 bases and 5 bases respectively, with 17 bases between them. This CDR3 contains 14 residues. The CDR3 is CAWTPGGARYGYTF. CDR3 nucleotide sequence: TGTGCCTGGACCCCTGGGGGGGCGCGGTATGGCTACACCTTC. Complete variable domain (other parts from reference TRBV30 and TRBJ1-2): SQTIHQWPATLVQPVGSPLSLECTVEGTSNPNLYWYRQAAGRGLQLLFYSVGIGQISSEVPQNLSASRPQDRQFILSSKKLLLSDSGFYLCAWTPGGARYGYTFGSGTRLTVV.

In this sample, this clonotype turned up many times. This chain uses TRBV6-5 with TRBJ2-1, with D possibly being TRBD1 or TRBD2 (5 bases each). V was trimmed by 0 bases and J by 2 bases, leaving 11 bases between them. Germline V CDR1 and CDR2: MNHEY, SVGAGI. This CDR3 is 16 amino acids long. The CDR3 spells CASSYSTTGPYNEQFF. The CDR3 nucleotides read TGTGCCAGCAGTTACTCGACCACGGGACCCTACAATGAGCAGTTCTTC.

This chain uses TRBV5-1 with TRBJ1-1, with D uncertain. Germline V gene data show CDR1 as SGHRS and CDR2 as YFSETQ. V dropped 3 bases and J dropped 1 base, with 7 bases sitting between them. CDR3 length: 13 amino acids. The DNA for the CDR3 is TGCGCCAGCAGCTATGGGAAGAACACTGAAGCTTTCTTT. The encoded protein is CASSYGKNTEAFF.

The J gene is TRBJ2-1, the V gene TRBV18, with a tentative D call TRBD1 (5 bases). CDR1 is KGHSH and CDR2 is LQKENI in the germline V gene. This CDR3 comprises 14 residues. Trimming stripped 1 base from V and 2 bases from J, with 6 bases between. The CDR3 DNA sequence: TGTGCCAGCTCACCACAGGACACCTACAATGAGCAGTTCTTC. Its translation is CASSPQDTYNEQFF. The entire variable domain, with the rest obtained from reference TRBV18 and TRBJ2-1, is as follows: NAGVMQNPRHLVRRRGQEARLRCSPMKGHSHVYWYRQLPEEGLKFMVYLQKENIIDESGMPKERFSAEFPKEGPSILRIQQVVRGDSAAYFCASSPQDTYNEQFFGPGTRLTVL.

This clonotype was picked up a small number of times. The CDR3 DNA reads TGTGCCAGCAGCCTGGAATCCATGGGGCAGTATTTT. Residues: CASSLESMGQYF. The gene calls are TRBV7-9 and TRBJ2-3, with D hard to call. Germline assignment: CDR1 SEHNR and CDR2 FQNEAQ (reference sequence). V was pared by 5 bases and J by 11 bases, with 14 bases between. The CDR3 runs to 12 residues.

This clonotype was detected many times. V is TRBV11-3 and J is TRBJ2-3; 14 positions match TRBD2. V shed 5 bases, J shed 5 bases, and the junction held 6 bases outside the gene matches. The CDR3 is made up of 16 amino acids. The germline V gene encodes CDR1 SGHNT and CDR2 YENEEA. In DNA form, the CDR3 reads TGTGCCAGCAGCCCGCGGACTAGCGGGAGGCAAGATACGCAGTATTTT. This translates into CASSPRTSGRQDTQYF.

This clonotype was counted many times. The chain is built from TRBV12-5 and TRBJ2-2, with TRBD1 matching 7 bases. This CDR3 contains 12 residues. Germline V lookup: CDR1 LGHNT, CDR2 FRNRAP. CDR3 bases: TGTGCGTCGACAGGGTCCACCGGGGAGCTGTTTTTT. Protein: CASTGSTGELFF. Full variable domain (rest looked up from reference TRBV12-5 and TRBJ2-2): DARVTQTPRHKVTEMGQEVTMRCQPILGHNTVFWYRQTMMQGLELLAYFRNRAPLDDSGMPKDRFSAEMPDATLATLKIQPSEPRDSAVYFCASTGSTGELFFGEGSRLTVL.

Ten or more counts support this clonotype. V gene TRBV2 combines with J gene TRBJ2-3; 9 bases fit TRBD2. Germline V gene lookup returns CDR1 SNHLY and CDR2 FYNNEI. This CDR3 has 14 amino acids. V lost 7 bases, J lost 4 bases, and 6 bases stayed unmatched. CDR3 protein: CASKLLAGADTQYF. In nucleotides, the CDR3 is TGTGCCAGCAAGCTACTAGCGGGTGCAGATACGCAGTATTTT. Drawing the rest from reference TRBV2 and TRBJ2-3, the complete variable domain is EPEVTQTPSHQVTQMGQEVILRCVPISNHLYFYWYRQILGQKVEFLVSFYNNEISEKSEIFDDQFSVERPDGSNFTLKIRSTKLEDSAMYFCASKLLAGADTQYFGPGTRLTVL.

This clonotype has only a few counts. The chain employs TRBV30 and TRBJ2-3; D is undetermined. With 5 bases removed from V and 4 bases from J, the gap between germline ends came to 7 bases. Germline loops: CDR1 GTSNPN, CDR2 SVGIG (reference sequence). There are 11 residues in the CDR3. The CDR3 sequence: CAWAPSDTQYF. CDR3 sequence (DNA): TGTGCCTGGGCGCCCTCAGATACGCAGTATTTT. The full variable domain, in which reference TRBV30 and TRBJ2-3 provide the parts outside the CDR3, is SQTIHQWPATLVQPVGSPLSLECTVEGTSNPNLYWYRQAAGRGLQLLFYSVGIGQISSEVPQNLSASRPQDRQFILSSKKLLLSDSGFYLCAWAPSDTQYFGPGTRLTVL.

This clonotype came up a few times. CDR3 DNA: TGCGCCAGCCAGGATCCCACAGATACGCAGTATTTT. Its protein is CASQDPTDTQYF. The rearrangement links TRBV5-1 to TRBJ2-3; D is undetermined. This CDR3 has 12 residues. The V and J ends lost 7 bases and 2 bases respectively, with 8 bases between them. Germline V CDR1 and CDR2: SGHRS, YFSETQ.